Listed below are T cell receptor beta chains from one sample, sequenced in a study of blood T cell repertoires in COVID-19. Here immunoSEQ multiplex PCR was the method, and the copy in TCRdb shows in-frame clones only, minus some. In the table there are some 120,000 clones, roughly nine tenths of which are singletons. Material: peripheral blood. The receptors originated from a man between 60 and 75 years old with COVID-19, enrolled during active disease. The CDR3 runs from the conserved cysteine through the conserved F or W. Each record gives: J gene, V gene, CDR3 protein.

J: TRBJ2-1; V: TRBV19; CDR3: CASSTSDREIYYNEQFF
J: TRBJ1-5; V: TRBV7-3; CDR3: CASSLISRLRPQHF
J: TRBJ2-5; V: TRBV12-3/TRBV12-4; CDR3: CASSFAGGETQYF
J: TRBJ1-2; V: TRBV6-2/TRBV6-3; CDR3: CASSYLAAGDGYTF
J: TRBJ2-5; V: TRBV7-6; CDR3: CASSYGAGGSQETQYF
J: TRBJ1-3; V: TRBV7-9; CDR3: CASSLTEISGNTIYF
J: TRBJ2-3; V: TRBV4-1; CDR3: CASSQPNTDTQYF
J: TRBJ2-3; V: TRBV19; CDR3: CASLKAGGGDTQYF
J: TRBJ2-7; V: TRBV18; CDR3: CASSPSRSYEQYF
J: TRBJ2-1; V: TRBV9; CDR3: CASSPGSGSEQFF
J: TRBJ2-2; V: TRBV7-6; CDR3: CASSPRGASMDTGELFF
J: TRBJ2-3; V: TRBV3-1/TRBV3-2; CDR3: CASSQETGSDTQYF
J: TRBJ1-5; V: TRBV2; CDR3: CASSGAGGQPQHF
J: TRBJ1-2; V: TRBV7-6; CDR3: CASSLIPNRGNYGYTF
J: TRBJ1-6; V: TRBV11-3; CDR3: CASSPLPGSPLHF
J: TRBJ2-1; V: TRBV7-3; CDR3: CASSLDRGLDEQFF
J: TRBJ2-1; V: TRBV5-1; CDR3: CASSGEMTGLSYNEQFF
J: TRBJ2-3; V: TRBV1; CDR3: CTSSQGTSGSTDTQYF
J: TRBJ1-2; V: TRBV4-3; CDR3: CASSQEFPGNYGYTF
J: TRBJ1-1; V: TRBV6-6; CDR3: CASSGPSWTEAFF
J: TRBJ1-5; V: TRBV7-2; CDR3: CASSPQGGGGQPQHF
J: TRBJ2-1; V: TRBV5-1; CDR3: CASSSSGSGNEQFF
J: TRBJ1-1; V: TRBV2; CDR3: CASSESEGRTEAFF
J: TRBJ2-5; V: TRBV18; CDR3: CASSPPAVQETQYF
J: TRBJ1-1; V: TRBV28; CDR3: CASIPSSGENTEAFF
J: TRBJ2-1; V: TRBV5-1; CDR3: CASSLELDNNEQFF
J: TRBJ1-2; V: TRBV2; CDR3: CASSAGTGGYGYTF
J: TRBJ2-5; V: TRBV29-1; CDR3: CSAETGETQYF